The sequence of this T cell receptor (beta chain) was determined in a study of early T cells in non-severe SARS-CoV-2 infection. Study-wide background: Sequencing was performed on bulk RNA from unsorted whole blood, leaving chains unpaired.

This clonotype was detected only a few times. Unique molecular identifiers tagged individual cDNA molecules. MiXCR, applied by TCRdb to the 5' RACE reads, yields one record per CDR3 protein. This sample has about 68,000 distinct CDR3 sequences, with about a tenth found just once. This CDR3 region has 14 residues. CDR1 and CDR2 from the germline V gene are SGHRS and YFSETQ. J lost 9 bases, V lost 0 bases, and 4 bases had no gene match. The sequence came from an adult who was a healthcare worker with PCR-confirmed SARS-CoV-2 infection or an uninfected control (not recorded which). Source material: whole blood. This rearrangement joins TRBV5-1 to TRBJ2-1; 9 nucleotides match TRBD2. The CDR3 DNA follows: TGCGCCAGCAGCTTGGTAGCGGGAGTGGCTGAGCAGTTCTTC. Its translation: CASSLVAGVAEQFF.